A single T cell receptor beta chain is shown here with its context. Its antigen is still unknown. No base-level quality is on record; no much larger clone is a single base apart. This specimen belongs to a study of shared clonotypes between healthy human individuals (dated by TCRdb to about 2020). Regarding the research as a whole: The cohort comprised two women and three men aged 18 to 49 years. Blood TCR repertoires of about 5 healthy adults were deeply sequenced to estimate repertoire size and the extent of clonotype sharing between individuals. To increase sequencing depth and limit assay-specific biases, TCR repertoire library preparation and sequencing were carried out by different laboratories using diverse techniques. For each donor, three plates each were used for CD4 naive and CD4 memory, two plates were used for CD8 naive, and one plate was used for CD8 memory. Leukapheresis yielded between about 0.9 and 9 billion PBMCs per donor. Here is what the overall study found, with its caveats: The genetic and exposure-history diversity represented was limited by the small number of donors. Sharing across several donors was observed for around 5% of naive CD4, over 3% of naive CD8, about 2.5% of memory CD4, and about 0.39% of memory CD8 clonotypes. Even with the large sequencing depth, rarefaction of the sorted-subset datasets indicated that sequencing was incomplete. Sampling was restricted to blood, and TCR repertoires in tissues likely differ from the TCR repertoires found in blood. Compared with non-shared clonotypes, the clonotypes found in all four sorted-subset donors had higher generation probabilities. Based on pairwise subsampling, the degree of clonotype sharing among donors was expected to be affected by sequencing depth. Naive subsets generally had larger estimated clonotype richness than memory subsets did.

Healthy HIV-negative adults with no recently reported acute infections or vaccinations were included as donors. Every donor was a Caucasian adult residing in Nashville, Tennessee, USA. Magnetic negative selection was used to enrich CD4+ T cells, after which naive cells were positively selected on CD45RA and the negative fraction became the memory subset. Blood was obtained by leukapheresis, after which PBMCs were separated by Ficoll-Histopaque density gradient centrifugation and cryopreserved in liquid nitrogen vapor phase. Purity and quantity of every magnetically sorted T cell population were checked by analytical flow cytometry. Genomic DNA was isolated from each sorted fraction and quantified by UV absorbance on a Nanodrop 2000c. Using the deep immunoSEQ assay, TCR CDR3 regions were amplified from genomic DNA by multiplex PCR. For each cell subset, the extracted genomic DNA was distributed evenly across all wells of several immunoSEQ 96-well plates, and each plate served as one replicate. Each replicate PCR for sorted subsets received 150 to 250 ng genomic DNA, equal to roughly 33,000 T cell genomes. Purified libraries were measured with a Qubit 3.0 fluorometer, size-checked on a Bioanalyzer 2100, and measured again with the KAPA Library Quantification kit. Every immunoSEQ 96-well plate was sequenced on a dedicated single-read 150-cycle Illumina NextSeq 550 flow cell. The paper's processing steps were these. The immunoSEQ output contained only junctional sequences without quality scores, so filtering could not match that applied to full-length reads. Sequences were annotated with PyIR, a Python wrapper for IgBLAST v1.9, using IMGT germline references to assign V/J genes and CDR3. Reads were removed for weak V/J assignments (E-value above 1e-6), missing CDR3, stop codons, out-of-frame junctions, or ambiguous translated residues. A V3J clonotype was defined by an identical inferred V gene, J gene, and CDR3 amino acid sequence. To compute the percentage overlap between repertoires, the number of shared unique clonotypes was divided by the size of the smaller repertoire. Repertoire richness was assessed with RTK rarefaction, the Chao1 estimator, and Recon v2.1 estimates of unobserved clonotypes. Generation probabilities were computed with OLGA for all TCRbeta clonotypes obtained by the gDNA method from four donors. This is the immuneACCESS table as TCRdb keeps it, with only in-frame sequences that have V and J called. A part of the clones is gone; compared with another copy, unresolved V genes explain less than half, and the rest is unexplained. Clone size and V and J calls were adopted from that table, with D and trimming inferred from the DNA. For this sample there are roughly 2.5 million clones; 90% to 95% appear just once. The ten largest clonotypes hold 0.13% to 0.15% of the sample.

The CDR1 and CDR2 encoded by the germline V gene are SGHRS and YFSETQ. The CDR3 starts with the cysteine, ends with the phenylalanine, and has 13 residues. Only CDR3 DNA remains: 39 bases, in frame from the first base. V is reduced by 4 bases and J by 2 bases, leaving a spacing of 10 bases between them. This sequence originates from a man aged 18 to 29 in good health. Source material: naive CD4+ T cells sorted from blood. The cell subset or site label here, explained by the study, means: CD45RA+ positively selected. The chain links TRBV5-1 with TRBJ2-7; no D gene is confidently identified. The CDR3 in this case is CASSPRGAYEQYF. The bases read TGCGCCAGCAGCCCCAGAGGCGCCTACGAGCAGTACTTC.